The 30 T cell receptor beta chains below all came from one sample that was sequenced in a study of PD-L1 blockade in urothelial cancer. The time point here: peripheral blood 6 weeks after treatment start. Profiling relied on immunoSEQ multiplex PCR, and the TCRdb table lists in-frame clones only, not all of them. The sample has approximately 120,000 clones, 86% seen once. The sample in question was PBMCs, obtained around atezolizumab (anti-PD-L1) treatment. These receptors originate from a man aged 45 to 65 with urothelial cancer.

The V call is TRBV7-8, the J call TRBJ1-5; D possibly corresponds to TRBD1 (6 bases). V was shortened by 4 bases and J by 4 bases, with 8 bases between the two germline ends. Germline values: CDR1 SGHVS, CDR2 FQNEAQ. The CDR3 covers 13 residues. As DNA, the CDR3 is TGTGCCAGCAGCTATACAGGGAATCAGCCCCAGCATTTT. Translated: CASSYTGNQPQHF.

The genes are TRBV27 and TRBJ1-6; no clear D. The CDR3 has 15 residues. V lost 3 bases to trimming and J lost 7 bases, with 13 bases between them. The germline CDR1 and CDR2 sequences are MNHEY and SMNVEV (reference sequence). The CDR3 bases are TGTGCCAGCAGTTTTCGGGGTTTGTGGAATTCACCCCTCCACTTT. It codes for CASSFRGLWNSPLHF.

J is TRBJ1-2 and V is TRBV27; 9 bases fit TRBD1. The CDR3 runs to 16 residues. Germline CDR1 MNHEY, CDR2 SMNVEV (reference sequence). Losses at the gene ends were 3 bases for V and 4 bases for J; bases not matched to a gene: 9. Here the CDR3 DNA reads TGTGCCAGCAGTTTTGGGGGCGGACAGGGGAGCTATGGCTACACCTTC. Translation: CASSFGGGQGSYGYTF.

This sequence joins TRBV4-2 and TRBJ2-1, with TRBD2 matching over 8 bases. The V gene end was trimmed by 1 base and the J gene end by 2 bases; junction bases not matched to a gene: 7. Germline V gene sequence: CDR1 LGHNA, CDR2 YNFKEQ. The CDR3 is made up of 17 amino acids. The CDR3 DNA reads TGTGCCAGCAGCCAAGTCGTCGCGGGAGGCACCTACAATGAGCAGTTCTTC. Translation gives CASSQVVAGGTYNEQFF.

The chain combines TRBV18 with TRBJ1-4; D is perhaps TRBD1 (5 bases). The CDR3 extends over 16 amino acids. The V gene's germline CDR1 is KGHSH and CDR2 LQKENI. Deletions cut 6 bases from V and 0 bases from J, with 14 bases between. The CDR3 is CASSQQGAATNEKLFF. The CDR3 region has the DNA TGTGCCAGCTCTCAACAAGGGGCTGCAACTAATGAAAAACTGTTTTTT.

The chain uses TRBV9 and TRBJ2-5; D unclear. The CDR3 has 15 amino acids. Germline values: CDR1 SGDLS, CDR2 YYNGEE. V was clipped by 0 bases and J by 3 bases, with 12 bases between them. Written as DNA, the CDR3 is TGTGCCAGCAGCGTAGATCGAGGTAATGAAGAGACCCAGTACTTC. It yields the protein CASSVDRGNEETQYF.

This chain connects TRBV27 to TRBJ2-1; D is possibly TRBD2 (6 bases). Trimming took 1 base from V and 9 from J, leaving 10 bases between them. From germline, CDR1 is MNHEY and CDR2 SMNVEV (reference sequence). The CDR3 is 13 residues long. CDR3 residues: CASSLYAEGEQFF. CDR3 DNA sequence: TGTGCCAGCAGTTTATATGCGGAGGGTGAGCAGTTCTTC.

The CDR3 DNA follows: TGTGCCAGTAGTGCCGGGACAGGGGTTCGCGAGCAGTACTTC. It is translated as CASSAGTGVREQYF. J is TRBJ2-7 and V is TRBV19; 10 nucleotides agree with TRBD1. The germline CDR1 and CDR2 sequences are LNHDA and SQIVND (reference sequence). The length of the CDR3 is 14 residues. V dropped 5 bases and J dropped 6; count of bases not matched to a gene: 7.

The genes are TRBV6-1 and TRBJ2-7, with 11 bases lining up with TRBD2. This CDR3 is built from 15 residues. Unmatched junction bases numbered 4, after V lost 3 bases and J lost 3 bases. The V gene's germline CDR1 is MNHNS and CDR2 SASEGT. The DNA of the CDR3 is TGTGCCAGCAGTGAGACTAGCGGGGCCAACTACGAGCAGTACTTC. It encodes CASSETSGANYEQYF.

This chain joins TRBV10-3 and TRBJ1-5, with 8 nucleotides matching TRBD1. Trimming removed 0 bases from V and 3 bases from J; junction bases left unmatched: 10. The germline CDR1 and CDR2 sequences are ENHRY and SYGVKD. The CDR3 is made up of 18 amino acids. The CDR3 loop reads CAISESPDRVGVNQPQHF. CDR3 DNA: TGTGCCATCAGTGAGTCCCCGGACAGGGTGGGGGTCAATCAGCCCCAGCATTTT.

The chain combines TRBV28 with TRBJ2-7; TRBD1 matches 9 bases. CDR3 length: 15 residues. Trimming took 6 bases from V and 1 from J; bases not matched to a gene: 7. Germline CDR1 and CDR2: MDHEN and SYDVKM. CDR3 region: CASSQGQGSSYEQYF. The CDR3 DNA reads TGTGCCAGCAGCCAAGGACAGGGGAGTTCCTACGAGCAGTACTTC.

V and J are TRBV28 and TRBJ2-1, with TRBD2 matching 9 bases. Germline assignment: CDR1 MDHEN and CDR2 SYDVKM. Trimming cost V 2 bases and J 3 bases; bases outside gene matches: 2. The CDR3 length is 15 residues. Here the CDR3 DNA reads TGTGCCAGCAGTTTAGCGGGAGGGGGCTACAATGAGCAGTTCTTC. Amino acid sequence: CASSLAGGGYNEQFF.

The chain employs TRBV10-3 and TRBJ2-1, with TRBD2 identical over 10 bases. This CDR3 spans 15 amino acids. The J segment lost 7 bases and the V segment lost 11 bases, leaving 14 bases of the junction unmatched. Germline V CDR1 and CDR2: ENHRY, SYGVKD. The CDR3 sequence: CAASRASGSRNEQFF. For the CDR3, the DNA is TGTGCCGCCTCGAGGGCTAGCGGGAGTAGGAATGAGCAGTTCTTC.

CDR3 amino acids: CASSSGSLAGVYEQYF. CDR3 DNA: TGTGCCAGCAGCTCCGGGTCCCTAGCGGGAGTCTACGAGCAGTACTTC. This chain uses TRBV5-4 with TRBJ2-7, with 10 bases lining up with TRBD2. With V trimmed by 3 bases and J by 3 bases, 9 bases remained unmatched. The CDR3 loop spans 16 amino acids. In germline, CDR1 is SGHNT, CDR2 YYREEE (reference sequence).

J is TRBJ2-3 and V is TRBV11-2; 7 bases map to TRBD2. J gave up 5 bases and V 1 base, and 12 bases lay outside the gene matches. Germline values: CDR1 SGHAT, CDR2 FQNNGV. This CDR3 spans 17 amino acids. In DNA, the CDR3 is TGTGCCAGCAGCTTAGGGGTCGGGGCGGGAGCGGTAGATACGCAGTATTTT. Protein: CASSLGVGAGAVDTQYF. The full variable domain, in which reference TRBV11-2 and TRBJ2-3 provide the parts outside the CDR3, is EAGVAQSPRYKIIEKRQSVAFWCNPISGHATLYWYQQILGQGPKLLIQFQNNGVVDDSQLPKDRFSAERLKGVDSTLKIQPAKLEDSAVYLCASSLGVGAGAVDTQYFGPGTRLTVL.

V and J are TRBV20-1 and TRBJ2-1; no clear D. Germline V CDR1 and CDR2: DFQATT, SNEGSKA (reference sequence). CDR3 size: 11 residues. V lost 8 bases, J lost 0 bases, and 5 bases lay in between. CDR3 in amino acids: CSLSSYNEQFF. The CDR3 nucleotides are TGCAGTCTAAGCTCCTACAATGAGCAGTTCTTC.

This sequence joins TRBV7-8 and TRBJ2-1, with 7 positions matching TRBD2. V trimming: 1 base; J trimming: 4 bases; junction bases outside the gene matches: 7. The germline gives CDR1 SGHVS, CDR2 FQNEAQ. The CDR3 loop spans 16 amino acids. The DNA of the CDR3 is TGTGCCAGCAGCTTAGTTCGGGGGGTACGATACAATGAGCAGTTCTTC. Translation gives CASSLVRGVRYNEQFF.

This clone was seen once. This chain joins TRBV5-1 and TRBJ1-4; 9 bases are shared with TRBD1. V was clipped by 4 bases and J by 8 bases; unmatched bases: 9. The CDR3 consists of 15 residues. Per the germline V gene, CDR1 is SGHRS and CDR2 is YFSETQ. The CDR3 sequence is CASSAPGQGGEKLFF. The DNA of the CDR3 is TGCGCCAGCAGCGCTCCGGGACAGGGTGGCGAAAAACTGTTTTTT.

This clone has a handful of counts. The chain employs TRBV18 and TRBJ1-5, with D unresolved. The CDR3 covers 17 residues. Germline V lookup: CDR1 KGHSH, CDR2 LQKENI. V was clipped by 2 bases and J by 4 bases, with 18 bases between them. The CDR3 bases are TGTGCCAGCTCACCAAGACCCGCGCGGGGAGGAAATCAGCCCCAGCATTTT. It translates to CASSPRPARGGNQPQHF.

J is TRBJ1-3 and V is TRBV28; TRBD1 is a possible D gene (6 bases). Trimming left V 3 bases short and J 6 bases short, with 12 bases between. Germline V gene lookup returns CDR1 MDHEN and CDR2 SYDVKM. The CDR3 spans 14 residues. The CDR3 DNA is TGTGCCAGCAGTTTTAGGGGGAATGCAAACACCATATATTTT. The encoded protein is CASSFRGNANTIYF.

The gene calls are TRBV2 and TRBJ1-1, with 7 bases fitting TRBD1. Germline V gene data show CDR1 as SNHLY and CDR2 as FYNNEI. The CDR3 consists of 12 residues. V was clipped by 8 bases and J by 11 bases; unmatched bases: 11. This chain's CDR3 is CASLLSGRGAFF. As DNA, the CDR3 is TGTGCCAGCCTCCTCAGTGGCAGGGGGGCTTTCTTT. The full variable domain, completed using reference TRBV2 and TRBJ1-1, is EPEVTQTPSHQVTQMGQEVILRCVPISNHLYFYWYRQILGQKVEFLVSFYNNEISEKSEIFDDQFSVERPDGSNFTLKIRSTKLEDSAMYFCASLLSGRGAFFGQGTRLTVV.

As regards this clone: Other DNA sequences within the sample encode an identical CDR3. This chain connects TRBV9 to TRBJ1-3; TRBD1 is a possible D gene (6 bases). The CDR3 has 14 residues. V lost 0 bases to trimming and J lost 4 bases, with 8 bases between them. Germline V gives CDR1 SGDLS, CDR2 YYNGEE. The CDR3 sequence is CASSVDRAGNTIYF. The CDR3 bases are TGTGCCAGCAGCGTAGACAGGGCCGGAAACACCATATATTTT.

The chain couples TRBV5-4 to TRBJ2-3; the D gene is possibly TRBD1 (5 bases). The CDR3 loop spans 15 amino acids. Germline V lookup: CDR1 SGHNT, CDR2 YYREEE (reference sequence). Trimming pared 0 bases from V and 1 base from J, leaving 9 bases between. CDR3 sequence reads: CASSLGVRGTDTQYF. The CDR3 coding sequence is TGTGCCAGCAGCTTGGGAGTCAGGGGCACAGATACGCAGTATTTT.

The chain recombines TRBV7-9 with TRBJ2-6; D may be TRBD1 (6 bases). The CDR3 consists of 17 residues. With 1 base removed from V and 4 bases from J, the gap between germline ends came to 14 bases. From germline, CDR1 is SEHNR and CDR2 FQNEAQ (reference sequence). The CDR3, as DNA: TGTGCCAGCAGCTTAGGGGCAGGGGCTCCCGGGGCCAACGTCCTGACTTTC. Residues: CASSLGAGAPGANVLTF.

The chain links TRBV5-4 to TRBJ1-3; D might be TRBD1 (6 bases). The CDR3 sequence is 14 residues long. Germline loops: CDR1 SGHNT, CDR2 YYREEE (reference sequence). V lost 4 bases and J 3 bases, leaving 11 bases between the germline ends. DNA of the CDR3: TGTGCCAGCAGCCGACAGGTTGATGGAAACACCATATATTTT. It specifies CASSRQVDGNTIYF.

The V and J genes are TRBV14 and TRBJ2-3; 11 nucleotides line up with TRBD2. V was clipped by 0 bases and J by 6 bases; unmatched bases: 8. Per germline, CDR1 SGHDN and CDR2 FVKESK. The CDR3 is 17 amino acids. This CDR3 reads CASSQDVRLAGYDTQYF. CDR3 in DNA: TGTGCCAGCAGCCAAGATGTACGACTAGCGGGATATGATACGCAGTATTTT.

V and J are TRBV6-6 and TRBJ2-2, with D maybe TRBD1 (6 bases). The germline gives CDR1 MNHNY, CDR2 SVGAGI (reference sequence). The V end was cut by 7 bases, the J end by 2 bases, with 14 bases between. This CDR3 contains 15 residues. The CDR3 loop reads CASIHRDPNTGELFF. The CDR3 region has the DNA TGTGCCAGCATTCACAGGGACCCTAACACCGGGGAGCTGTTTTTT.

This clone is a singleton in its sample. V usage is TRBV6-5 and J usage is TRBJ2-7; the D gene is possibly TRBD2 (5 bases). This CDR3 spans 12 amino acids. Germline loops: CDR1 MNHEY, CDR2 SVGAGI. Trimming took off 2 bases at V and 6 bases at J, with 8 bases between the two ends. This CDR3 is CASSYIRGEQYF. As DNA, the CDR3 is TGTGCCAGCAGTTACATTCGGGGCGAGCAGTACTTC.

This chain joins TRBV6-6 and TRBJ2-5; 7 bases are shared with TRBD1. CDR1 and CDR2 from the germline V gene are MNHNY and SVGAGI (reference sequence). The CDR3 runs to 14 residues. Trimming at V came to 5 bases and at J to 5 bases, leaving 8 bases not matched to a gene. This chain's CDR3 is CASSPQGITETQYF. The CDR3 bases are TGTGCCAGCAGTCCACAGGGGATCACGGAGACCCAGTACTTC.

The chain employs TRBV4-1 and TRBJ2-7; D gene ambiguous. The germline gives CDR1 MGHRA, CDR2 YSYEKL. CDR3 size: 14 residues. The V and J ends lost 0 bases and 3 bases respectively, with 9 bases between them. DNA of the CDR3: TGCGCCAGCAGCCAAGAGGGCGTTCTCTACGAGCAGTACTTC. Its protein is CASSQEGVLYEQYF.